This entry is about one T cell receptor (beta chain). CDR1 SGHDT and CDR2 YYEEEE come from the germline V gene. Trimming at V came to 4 bases and at J to 4 bases, leaving 4 bases not matched to a gene. The CDR3 is made up of 14 amino acids. This sample stems from a study of blood T cell repertoires in COVID-19. Study-level information: Whether acute or convalescent, the COVID-19 samples came from the United States, Italy and Spain. PBMCs, B-cell-depleted T cells, or T cells provided the cDNA or gDNA that made up the material.

The authors' processing: Scientists estimated how many nucleated cells there were by amplifying reference gene primers. Method: immunoSEQ multiplex PCR; TCRdb's copy keeps in-frame clones and lacks some. V and J calls and clone size are copied from that table; D and trimming were computed from the DNA. The sample lists 68,000 or so clones, 90% occurring once. The Seattle patients, enrolled during active infection, were followed longitudinally. This sequence was found in a man between 50 and 59 years old with COVID-19, enrolled during active disease. The J gene is TRBJ2-3, the V gene TRBV5-6, with 9 bases identical to TRBD2. The sample consisted of peripheral blood. CDR3: CASSPLAGADTQYF. The CDR3 nucleotides are TGTGCCAGCAGCCCTTTAGCGGGAGCAGATACGCAGTATTTT. The complete variable domain, with remaining parts taken from reference TRBV5-6 and TRBJ2-3, reads DAGVTQSPTHLIKTRGQQVTLRCSPKSGHDTVSWYQQALGQGPQFIFQYYEEEERQRGNFPDRFSGHQFPNYSSELNVNALLLGDSALYLCASSPLAGADTQYFGPGTRLTVL.